The clone carrying this T cell receptor (beta chain) showed up just a few times. This entry comes from a study of cytomegalovirus exposure and HLA in healthy donors. With V trimmed by 6 bases and J by 5 bases, 7 bases remained unmatched. Germline V lookup: CDR1 LNHDA, CDR2 SQIVND (reference sequence). This CDR3 spans 15 amino acids. The PCR was carried out with 60 Vbeta primers and 13 Jbeta primers. The table came from immunoSEQ multiplex PCR; TCRdb's copy has only in-frame clones and leaves some out. Altogether about 87,000 clones are present, about 8% being singletons, with the ten largest covering 2.3%.

The sequence derives from a middle-aged man in good health and CMV-seronegative. J is TRBJ2-5 and V is TRBV19, with 12 positions matching TRBD1. Specimen: PBMCs. Written as DNA, the CDR3 is TGTGCCAGTAGATCCGGGACAGGGGGCAGGGAGACCCAGTACTTC. It is translated as CASRSGTGGRETQYF.